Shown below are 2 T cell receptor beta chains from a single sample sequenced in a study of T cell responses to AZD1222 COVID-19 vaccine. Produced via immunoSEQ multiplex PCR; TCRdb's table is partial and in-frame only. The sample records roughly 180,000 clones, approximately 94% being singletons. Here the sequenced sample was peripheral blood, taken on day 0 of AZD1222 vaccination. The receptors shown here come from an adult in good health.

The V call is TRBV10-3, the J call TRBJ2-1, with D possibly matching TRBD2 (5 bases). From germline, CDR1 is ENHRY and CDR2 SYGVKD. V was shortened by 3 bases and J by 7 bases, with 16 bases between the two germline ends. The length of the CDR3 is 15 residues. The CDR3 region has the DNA TGTGCCATCAGTGATCCTTCCGGGATGCTGAATGAGCAGTTCTTC. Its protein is CAISDPSGMLNEQFF.

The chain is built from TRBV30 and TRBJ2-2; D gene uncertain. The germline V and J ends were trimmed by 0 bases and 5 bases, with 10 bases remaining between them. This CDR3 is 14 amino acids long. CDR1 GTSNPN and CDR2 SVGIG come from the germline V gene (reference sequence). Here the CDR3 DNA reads TGTGCCTGGAGTGTACTCGGTCAGACCGGGGAGCTGTTTTTT. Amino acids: CAWSVLGQTGELFF. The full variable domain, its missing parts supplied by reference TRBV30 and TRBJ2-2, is SQTIHQWPATLVQPVGSPLSLECTVEGTSNPNLYWYRQAAGRGLQLLFYSVGIGQISSEVPQNLSASRPQDRQFILSSKKLLLSDSGFYLCAWSVLGQTGELFFGEGSRLTVL.